This T cell receptor (beta chain) was recovered during a study of blood T cell repertoires in COVID-19. As for the study in general: COVID-19 samples from acute and convalescent phases originated in the United States, Italy and Spain. In each case, the material was cDNA or gDNA derived from T cells, B-cell-depleted T cells, or PBMCs.

With 4 bases clipped from V and 4 bases from J, the junction kept 3 bases outside the gene matches. The CDR3 sequence is 13 residues long. CDR1 and CDR2 (germline): MNHEY, SMNVEV (reference sequence). Original handling: It was from reference gene primer amplification that nucleated cell counts were estimated. Profiled with immunoSEQ multiplex PCR; TCRdb holds only in-frame clones, not every one. V, J and clone size were drawn from that table, and D and trimming were deduced from the DNA. Of approximately 69,000 clones listed, about 81% are singletons. This clone has just one count. The material sequenced was peripheral blood. The chain joins TRBV27 to TRBJ1-2, with 7 bases matching TRBD1. This clonotype originated in an elderly woman with acute or convalescent COVID-19. Here the CDR3 reads CASSSTGIYGYTF. CDR3 coding DNA: TGTGCCAGCAGTTCGACAGGGATCTATGGCTACACCTTC.